What follows are 15 T cell receptor beta chains derived from one specimen sequenced in a study of beta chain features in type 1 diabetes. Sequenced material consisted of expressed TCRB transcripts (all of the isolated RNA was reverse transcribed). The method was immunoSEQ multiplex PCR; TCRdb's version includes in-frame clones alone and lacks a portion of them. The sample records 200,000 to 250,000 clones, approximately 14% being singletons. Sequenced sample: naive CD4+ T cells from blood. The receptor source for this set is a woman in her thirties or forties in good health.

This clone was seen a handful of times. V and J are TRBV5-4 and TRBJ1-4; D is uncertain. The CDR3 sequence is 14 residues long. Germline V lookup: CDR1 SGHNT, CDR2 YYREEE (reference sequence). Trimming took 1 base from V and 8 from J, leaving 12 bases between them. The CDR3 region has the DNA TGTGCCAGCAGCTTGAACTATTTAGGAGAAAAACTGTTTTTT. Translating it yields CASSLNYLGEKLFF.

This clone was counted between two and nine times. V gene TRBV7-8 combines with J gene TRBJ2-5, with 8 bases that match TRBD2. Germline trimming cut 1 base from V and 4 bases from J; bases unmatched to any gene: 5. The CDR3 extends over 15 amino acids. Germline values: CDR1 SGHVS, CDR2 FQNEAQ. The CDR3 DNA follows: TGTGCCAGCAGCTTAGTGACTAGCGTCGCAGAGACCCAGTACTTC. Its translation is CASSLVTSVAETQYF.

The table lists this clone with a few counts. This sequence joins TRBV7-2 and TRBJ1-2, with D tentatively TRBD1 (5 bases). The CDR3 is 14 amino acids. CDR1 SGHTA and CDR2 FQGNSA come from the germline V gene. V lost 5 bases, J lost 1 base, and 11 bases lay in between. CDR3 in amino acids: CASSPGGGNYGYTF. In DNA form, the CDR3 reads TGTGCCAGCAGCCCAGGCGGGGGTAACTATGGCTACACCTTC.

The chain employs TRBV7-8 and TRBJ1-5; D ambiguous. Trimming left V 2 bases short and J 2 bases short, with 7 bases between. This CDR3 has 14 residues. Germline V gives CDR1 SGHVS, CDR2 FQNEAQ. The chain's CDR3 is CASSLSSGNQPQHF. CDR3 sequence (DNA): TGTGCCAGCAGCTTATCTTCTGGCAATCAGCCCCAGCATTTT.

This clone was seen a handful of times. This sequence joins TRBV5-1 and TRBJ2-3, with unresolved D. From germline, CDR1 is SGHRS and CDR2 YFSETQ. The CDR3 contains 14 residues. Trimming took off 4 bases at V and 5 bases at J, with 14 bases between the two ends. The CDR3 bases are TGCGCCAGCAGCCTAACAGACACGGAAGATACGCAGTATTTT. It is translated as CASSLTDTEDTQYF. The full variable domain, with the rest looked up from reference TRBV5-1 and TRBJ2-3, is KAGVTQTPRYLIKTRGQQVTLSCSPISGHRSVSWYQQTPGQGLQFLFEYFSETQRNKGNFPGRFSGRQFSNSRSEMNVSTLELGDSALYLCASSLTDTEDTQYFGPGTRLTVL.

This chain links TRBV29-1 with TRBJ2-7; weak D call: TRBD1 (5 bases). The germline V gene encodes CDR1 SQVTM and CDR2 ANQGSEA. V gave up 5 bases and J gave up 6 bases, with 17 bases separating them. The length of the CDR3 is 13 residues. CDR3 in DNA: TGCAGCGTTCAACTCAGGGCAGGGCGCGAGCAGTACTTC. This translates into CSVQLRAGREQYF.

This clone was observed a handful of times. V and J are TRBV5-4 and TRBJ1-2; D ambiguous. The CDR3 contains 14 residues. In germline, CDR1 is SGHNT, CDR2 YYREEE (reference sequence). Trimming pared 4 bases from V and 4 bases from J, leaving 14 bases between. The CDR3 coding sequence is TGTGCCAGCAGCCCCCGGGTGGCAGCCTATGGCTACACCTTC. Amino acid sequence: CASSPRVAAYGYTF.

V usage is TRBV9 and J usage is TRBJ2-2; 9 nucleotides agree with TRBD2. With V trimmed by 4 bases and J by 5 bases, 21 bases remained unmatched. The CDR3 covers 20 residues. Per the germline V gene, CDR1 is SGDLS and CDR2 is YYNGEE. The CDR3 DNA reads as TGTGCCAGCAGCCCGAGACCCTCACTAGCGGGCACTACGGCGACCGGGGAGCTGTTTTTT. It encodes CASSPRPSLAGTTATGELFF. Full variable domain (outside the CDR3, taken from reference TRBV9 and TRBJ2-2): DSGVTQTPKHLITATGQRVTLRCSPRSGDLSVYWYQQSLDQGLQFLIQYYNGEERAKGNILERFSAQQFPDLHSELNLSSLELGDSALYFCASSPRPSLAGTTATGELFFGEGSRLTVL.

V usage is TRBV9 and J usage is TRBJ2-1; a possible D gene is TRBD2 (5 bases). Germline assignment: CDR1 SGDLS and CDR2 YYNGEE. Between the trimmed V and J ends, which lost 6 bases and 3 bases, there was a span of 19 bases. This CDR3 is built from 16 residues. In nucleotides, the CDR3 is TGTGCCAGCAACCCCGGGGTGTCGGCTCTCTACAATGAGCAGTTCTTC. Residues: CASNPGVSALYNEQFF.

The chain employs TRBV2 and TRBJ2-5, with 10 bases fitting TRBD1. With 2 bases clipped from V and 2 bases from J, the junction kept 2 bases outside the gene matches. The germline CDR1 and CDR2 sequences are SNHLY and FYNNEI. The CDR3 length is 15 residues. The CDR3 spells CASSESGQGQETQYF. CDR3 DNA sequence: TGTGCCAGCAGTGAATCGGGACAGGGGCAAGAGACCCAGTACTTC.

This clone was counted between two and nine times. The rearrangement joins TRBV19 to TRBJ2-7, with D tentatively TRBD1 (5 bases). The V gene lost 6 bases and the J gene lost 6 bases, with 15 bases spanning the gap. Germline CDR1 is LNHDA and CDR2 is SQIVND (reference sequence). The CDR3 sequence is 13 residues long. CDR3 residues: CASSLDSGPEQYF. CDR3 DNA sequence: TGTGCCAGTAGCCTTGACAGTGGACCCGAGCAGTACTTC.

This sequence joins TRBV19 and TRBJ1-3; D gene unclear. This CDR3 spans 13 amino acids. Germline V CDR1 and CDR2: LNHDA, SQIVND (reference sequence). The V end lost 6 bases, the J end lost 4 bases, and 10 bases lay between the germline ends. The CDR3: CASSIGAGNTIYF. CDR3 nucleotides: TGTGCCAGTAGCATCGGTGCGGGAAACACCATATATTTT.

This clone was seen at least ten times. This rearrangement joins TRBV9 to TRBJ2-1; the D gene is possibly TRBD2 (6 bases). The germline gives CDR1 SGDLS, CDR2 YYNGEE. With 3 bases removed from V and 7 bases from J, the gap between germline ends came to 11 bases. The CDR3 extends over 13 amino acids. In nucleotides, the CDR3 is TGTGCCAGCAGCGCCCTCCGGGGGAATGAGCAGTTCTTC. It translates to CASSALRGNEQFF.

The gene calls are TRBV5-8 and TRBJ2-5; D not resolved. The germline gives CDR1 SGHTS, CDR2 YDEGEE. The V and J ends lost 6 bases and 2 bases respectively, with 14 bases between them. The CDR3 length is 14 residues. The CDR3 is CASKARVGQETQYF. The CDR3, as DNA: TGTGCCAGCAAAGCCAGAGTCGGGCAAGAGACCCAGTACTTC.

The CDR3 is CASSITPVRNQPQHF. CDR3 nucleotides: TGTGCCAGTAGTATTACGCCAGTCAGAAATCAGCCCCAGCATTTT. The V gene is TRBV19, the J gene TRBJ1-5, with unresolved D. This CDR3 is 15 amino acids long. The germline CDR1 and CDR2 sequences are LNHDA and SQIVND (reference sequence). Trimming removed 3 bases at V and 4 bases at J, with 13 bases between.